This is a list of T cell receptor beta chains from one sample in a study of T cells in Graves' hyperthyroidism and ophthalmopathy. Each CDR3 protein gets one entry after TCRdb re-called the multiplex PCR reads with MiXCR. This sample yields under 500,000 distinct CDR3 sequences, of which around 15% are seen a single time; 25% to 30% belongs to the top ten. The sample was blood. These receptors were taken from a man aged 45 to 65 with Graves' ophthalmopathy. CDR3s leave out the opening cysteine and the closing phenylalanine or tryptophan. Rows may omit the clone size; those that give it use once, few, many or a size class.

abundance | v_gene | len | CDR3aa
NA | TRBV9 | 13 | ASSAGGTLGYEQY
many | TRBV20-1 | 10 | SARSGFQPQH
many | TRBV7-6 | 12 | ASSRQGTTDTQY
few | TRBV29-1 | 12 | SVEEPSGGYEQY
many | TRBV28 | 10 | ASSLANQPQH
many | TRBV11-3 | 13 | ASSLEGGIYNEQF
many | TRBV3-1 | 13 | ASSQDRLAGDTQY
many | TRBV6-1 | 10 | ASSGFNYGYT
NA | TRBV4-1 | 12 | ASSQHGTGNGYT
many | TRBV20-1 | 12 | SARTGSSYNEQF
many | TRBV4-1 | 11 | ASSHSSTDTQY
many | TRBV20-1 | 10 | SAQPSGEEQY
many | TRBV27 | 11 | ASSLTGTYGYT
once | TRBV19 | 11 | ASSINDEYEQY
many | TRBV2 | 12 | ASAKRDGKNIQY
NA | TRBV28 | 15 | ASSLGRTGRELETQY
few | TRBV12-3/TRBV12-4 | 12 | ASSFSGQTYEQY
few | TRBV30 | 11 | AWSVSSIGEQF
many | TRBV5-1 | 15 | ASSNPAGGSYNSPLH
few | TRBV5-1 | 12 | ASSFGTGRYEQY
many | TRBV30 | 10 | AWMAGGIGYT
many | TRBV11-3 | 12 | ASSLDQVLYEQY
NA | TRBV7-3 | 13 | ASSLQRGNTGELF
NA | TRBV19 | 15 | ASSIDGDYLAKNIQY
NA | TRBV18 | 14 | ASSPGTLAGVGELF
many | TRBV28 | 12 | ASSPSDGTYGYT
many | TRBV11-2 | 11 | ASSLESGNIQY